This TCR beta chain emerged from a study of T cells in Graves' hyperthyroidism and ophthalmopathy. The CDR3 regions of TCR beta were amplified from RNA transcripts. In the first-round RT-PCR of the TCR CDR3, the HTBI primer set was used. TCRdb recomputed calls from the multiplex PCR reads with MiXCR, one row per CDR3 protein. The sample carries approximately 590,000 distinct CDR3 sequences, less than 20% recorded once. The CDR3 is made up of 12 amino acids. V lost 3 bases and J 6 bases, leaving 8 bases between the germline ends. CDR1 and CDR2 from the germline V gene are LNHDA and SQIVND (reference sequence).

Sequences were obtained from blood. This chain links TRBV19 with TRBJ1-1; D gene unclear. This receptor was identified in a woman under 40 with Graves' hyperthyroidism. Here the CDR3 DNA reads TGTGCCAGTAGTATTGGAAGTCCTGAAGCTTTCTTT. Its protein product is CASSIGSPEAFF.